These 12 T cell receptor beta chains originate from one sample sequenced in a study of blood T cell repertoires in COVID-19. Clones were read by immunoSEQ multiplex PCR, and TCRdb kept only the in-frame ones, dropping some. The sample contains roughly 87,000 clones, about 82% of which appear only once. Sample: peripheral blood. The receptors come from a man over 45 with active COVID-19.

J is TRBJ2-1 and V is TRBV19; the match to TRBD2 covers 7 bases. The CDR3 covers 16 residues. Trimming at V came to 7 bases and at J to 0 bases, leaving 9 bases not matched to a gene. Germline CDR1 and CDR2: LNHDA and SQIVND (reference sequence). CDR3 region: CASTKTSRTSYNEQFF. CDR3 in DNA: TGTGCCAGTACCAAGACTAGCCGAACCTCCTACAATGAGCAGTTCTTC.

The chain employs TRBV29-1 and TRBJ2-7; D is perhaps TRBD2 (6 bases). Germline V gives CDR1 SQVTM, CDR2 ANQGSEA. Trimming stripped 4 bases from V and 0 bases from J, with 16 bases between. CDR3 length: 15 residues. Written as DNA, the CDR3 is TGCAGCGTTGGGGTAGGTGGACTAACCTCCTACGAGCAGTACTTC. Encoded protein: CSVGVGGLTSYEQYF.

For the CDR3, the DNA is TGCGCCAGCAGCCAAACCCCGGGGTCCCTCCTCTACGAGCAGTACTTC. The encoded protein is CASSQTPGSLLYEQYF. This rearrangement joins TRBV4-3 to TRBJ2-7; weak D call: TRBD2 (5 bases). The ends were cut back, 2 bases at V and 3 bases at J, with 17 bases in the middle. The CDR3 sequence is 16 residues long. Germline V gene data show CDR1 as LGHNA and CDR2 as YSLEER.

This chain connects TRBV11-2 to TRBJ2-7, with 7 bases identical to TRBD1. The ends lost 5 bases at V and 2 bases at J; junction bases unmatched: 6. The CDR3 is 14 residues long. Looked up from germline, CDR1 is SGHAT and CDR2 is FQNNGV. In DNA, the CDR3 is TGTGCCAGCAGCCCTCGACAGGGACCCTACGAGCAGTACTTC. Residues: CASSPRQGPYEQYF.

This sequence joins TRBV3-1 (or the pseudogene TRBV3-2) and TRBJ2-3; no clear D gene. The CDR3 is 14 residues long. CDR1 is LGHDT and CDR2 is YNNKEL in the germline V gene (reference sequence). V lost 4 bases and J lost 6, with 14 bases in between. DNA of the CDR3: TGTGCCAGCAGCCGGTCTGGCGGTGGTGATACGCAGTATTTT. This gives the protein CASSRSGGGDTQYF.

DNA for the CDR3: TGTGCCAGCAGCCGGGCCGCTAGCGGGATCTACGAGCAGTACTTC. Its protein product is CASSRAASGIYEQYF. This chain links TRBV7-9 with TRBJ2-7, with TRBD2 matching 9 bases. CDR1 and CDR2 (germline): SEHNR, FQNEAQ (reference sequence). The length of the CDR3 is 15 residues. V lost 5 bases and J lost 3; bases outside the gene matches: 8.

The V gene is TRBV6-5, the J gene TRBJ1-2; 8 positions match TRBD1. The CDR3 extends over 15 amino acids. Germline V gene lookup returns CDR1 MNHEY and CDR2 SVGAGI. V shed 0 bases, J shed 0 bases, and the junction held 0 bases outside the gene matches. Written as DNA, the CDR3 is TGTGCCAGCAGTTACTCGGGACAGGCTAACTATGGCTACACCTTC. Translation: CASSYSGQANYGYTF.

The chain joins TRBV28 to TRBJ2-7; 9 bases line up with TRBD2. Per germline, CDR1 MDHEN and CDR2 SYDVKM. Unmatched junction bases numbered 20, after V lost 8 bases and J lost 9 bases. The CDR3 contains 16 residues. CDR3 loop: CASGGYLKREAWPQYF. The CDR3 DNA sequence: TGTGCCAGCGGGGGCTACCTAAAGCGGGAGGCCTGGCCGCAGTACTTC.

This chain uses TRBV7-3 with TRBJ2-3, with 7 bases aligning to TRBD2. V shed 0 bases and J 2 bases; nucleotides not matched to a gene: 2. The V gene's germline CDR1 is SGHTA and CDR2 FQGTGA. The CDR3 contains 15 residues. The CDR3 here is CASSLTRETTDTQYF. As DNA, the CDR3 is TGTGCCAGCAGCTTAACGCGGGAGACCACAGATACGCAGTATTTT.

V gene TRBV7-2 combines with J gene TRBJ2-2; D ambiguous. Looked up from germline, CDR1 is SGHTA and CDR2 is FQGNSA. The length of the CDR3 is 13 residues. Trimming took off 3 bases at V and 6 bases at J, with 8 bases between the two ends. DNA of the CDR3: TGTGCCAGCAGCTTGGTTTCAGCCGGGGAGCTGTTTTTT. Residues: CASSLVSAGELFF.

CDR3 coding DNA: TGTGCCAGCACAAGCCAGGGGGCGGCTGAAGCTTTCTTT. This sequence encodes CASTSQGAAEAFF. The chain carries TRBV9 and TRBJ1-1, with TRBD1 matching 8 bases. The CDR3 has 13 residues. The J segment lost 6 bases and the V segment lost 6 bases, leaving 7 bases of the junction unmatched. Germline V lookup: CDR1 SGDLS, CDR2 YYNGEE.

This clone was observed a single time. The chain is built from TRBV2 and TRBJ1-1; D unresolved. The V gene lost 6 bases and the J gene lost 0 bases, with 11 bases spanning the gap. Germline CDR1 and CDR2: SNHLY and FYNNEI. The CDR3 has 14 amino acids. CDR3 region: CASRVGSMNTEAFF. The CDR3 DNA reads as TGTGCCAGCAGGGTAGGGAGCATGAACACTGAAGCTTTCTTT.